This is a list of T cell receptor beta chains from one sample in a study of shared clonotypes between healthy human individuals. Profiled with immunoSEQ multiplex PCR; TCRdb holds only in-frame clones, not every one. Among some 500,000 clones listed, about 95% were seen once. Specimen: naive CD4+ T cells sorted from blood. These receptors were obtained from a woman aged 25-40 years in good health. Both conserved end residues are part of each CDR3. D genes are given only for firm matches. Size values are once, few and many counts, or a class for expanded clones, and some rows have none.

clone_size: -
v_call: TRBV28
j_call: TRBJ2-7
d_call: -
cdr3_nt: TGTGCCAGCAATCGTCATGGGACAAATTACGAGCAGTACTTC
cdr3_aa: CASNRHGTNYEQYF

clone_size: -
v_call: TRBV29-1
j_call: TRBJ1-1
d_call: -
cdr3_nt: TGCAGCGTTGGCCAGCTATACGGGGGTAACACCGAAGCTTTCTTT
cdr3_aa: CSVGQLYGGNTEAFF

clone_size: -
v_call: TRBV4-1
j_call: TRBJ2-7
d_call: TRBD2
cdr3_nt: TGCGCCAGCAGCCACGGGACTAGCGGGAGTGGCGAGCAGTACTTC
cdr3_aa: CASSHGTSGSGEQYF

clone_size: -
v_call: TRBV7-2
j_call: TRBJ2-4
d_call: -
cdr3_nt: TGTGCCAGCAGCTTGGGCAGCGCTACCAAAAACATTCAGTACTTC
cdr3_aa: CASSLGSATKNIQYF

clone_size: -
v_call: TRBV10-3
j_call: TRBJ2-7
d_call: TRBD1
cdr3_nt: TGTGCCATCAGTGAGCCGGGACAGGGGCCCTACGAGCAGTACTTC
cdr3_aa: CAISEPGQGPYEQYF

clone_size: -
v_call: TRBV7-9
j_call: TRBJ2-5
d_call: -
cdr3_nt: TGTGCCAGCAGCTACCGACAAGGAGAGACCCAGTACTTC
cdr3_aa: CASSYRQGETQYF

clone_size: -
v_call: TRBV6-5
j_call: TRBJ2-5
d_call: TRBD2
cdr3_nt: TGTGCCAGCAGTGCCGCTAGCGGGGAAGAGACCCAGTACTTC
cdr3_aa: CASSAASGEETQYF

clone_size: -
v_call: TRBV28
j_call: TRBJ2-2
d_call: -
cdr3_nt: TGTGCCAGCAACACCTATCCCGTTACGAACACCGGGGAGCTGTTTTTT
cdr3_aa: CASNTYPVTNTGELFF

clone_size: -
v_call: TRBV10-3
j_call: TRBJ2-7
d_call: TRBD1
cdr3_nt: TGTGCCATCAGTGGACGGACAGGGGAAACGGAGCAGTACTTC
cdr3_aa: CAISGRTGETEQYF

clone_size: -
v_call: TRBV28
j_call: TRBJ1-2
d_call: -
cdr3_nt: TGTGCCAGCAGTTTAACTCGGGGCTACACCTTC
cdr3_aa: CASSLTRGYTF

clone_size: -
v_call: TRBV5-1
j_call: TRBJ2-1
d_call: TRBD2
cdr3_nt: TGCGCCAGCAGCCTGGGACTAGCGGGAGGCGGGTTGGATGAGCAGTTCTTC
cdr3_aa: CASSLGLAGGGLDEQFF

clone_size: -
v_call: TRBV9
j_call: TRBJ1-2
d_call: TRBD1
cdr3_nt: TGTGCCAGCAAGAGCAGGGGGCGGGGCTACACCTTC
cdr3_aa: CASKSRGRGYTF

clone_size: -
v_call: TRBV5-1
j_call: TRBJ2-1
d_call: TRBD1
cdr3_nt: TGCGCCAGCAGCTCCGGGACAGGGTTCTACAATGAGCAGTTCTTC
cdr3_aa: CASSSGTGFYNEQFF

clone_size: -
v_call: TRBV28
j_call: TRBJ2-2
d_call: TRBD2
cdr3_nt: TGTGCCAGCAGTTTTCGAGCGGGAGATCGCACCGGGGAGCTGTTTTTT
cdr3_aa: CASSFRAGDRTGELFF

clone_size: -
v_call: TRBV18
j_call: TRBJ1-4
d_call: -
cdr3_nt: TGTGCCAGCTCACCGAACAGGGCGGGGGAAAAACTGTTTTTT
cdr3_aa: CASSPNRAGEKLFF

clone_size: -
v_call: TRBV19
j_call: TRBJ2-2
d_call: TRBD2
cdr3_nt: TGTGCCAGTAGTAGACTAGCGGGGGCGAACACCGGGGAGCTGTTTTTT
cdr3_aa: CASSRLAGANTGELFF

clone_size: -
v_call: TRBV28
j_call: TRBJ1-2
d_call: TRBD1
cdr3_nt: TGTGCCAGCAGTTTGCCCCCAGGGGGTGGCTACACCTTC
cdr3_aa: CASSLPPGGGYTF

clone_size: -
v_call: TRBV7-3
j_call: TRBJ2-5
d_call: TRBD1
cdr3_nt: TGTGCCAGCAGCGGGAGCGGACAGGGTTGGGAGACCCAGTACTTC
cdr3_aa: CASSGSGQGWETQYF

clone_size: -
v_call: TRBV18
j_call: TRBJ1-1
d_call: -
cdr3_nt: TGTGCCAGCCTCAGTGGCATGAACACTGAAGCTTTCTTT
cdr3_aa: CASLSGMNTEAFF

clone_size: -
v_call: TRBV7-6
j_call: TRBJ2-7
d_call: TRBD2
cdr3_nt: TGTGCCAGCAGCTTAGGGCGCGGACTAGCGGGTCACTACGAGCAGTACTTC
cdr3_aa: CASSLGRGLAGHYEQYF

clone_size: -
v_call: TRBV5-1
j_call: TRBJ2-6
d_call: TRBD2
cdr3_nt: TGCGCCAGCAGCTTGGTACTAGCGGGTTTCTCTGGGGCCAACGTCCTGACTTTC
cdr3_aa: CASSLVLAGFSGANVLTF

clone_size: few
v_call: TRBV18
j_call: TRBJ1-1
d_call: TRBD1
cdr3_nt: TGTGCCAGCTCACCACCGGGACAGGGTCAAACTGAAGCTTTCTTT
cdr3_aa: CASSPPGQGQTEAFF

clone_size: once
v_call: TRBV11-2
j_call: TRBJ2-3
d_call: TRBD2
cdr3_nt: TGTGCCAGCAGCTCCCGACTAGCGGGAGCTTCAGATACGCAGTATTTT
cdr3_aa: CASSSRLAGASDTQYF

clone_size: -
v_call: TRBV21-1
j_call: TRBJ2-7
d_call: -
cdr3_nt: TGTGCCAGCAGCAAAAATTCGGTGGGTTCTAGCGGGTTAATTCCAATGGCTTCCTACGAGCAGTACTTC
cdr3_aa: CASSKNSVGSSGLIPMASYEQYF

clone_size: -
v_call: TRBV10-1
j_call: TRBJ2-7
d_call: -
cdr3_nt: TGCGCCAGCAAGGAGGGGGTCGGGTACGAGCAGTACTTC
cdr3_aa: CASKEGVGYEQYF

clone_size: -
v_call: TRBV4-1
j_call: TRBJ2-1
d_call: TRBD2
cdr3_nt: TGCGCCAGCAGCCCCCCGGGGCGGGAGAACCCAAGGAAGCAGTTCTTC
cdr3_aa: CASSPPGRENPRKQFF

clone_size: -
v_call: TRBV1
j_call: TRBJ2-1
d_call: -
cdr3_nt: TGCACCAGCAGCCAAAGCTGGGCGGGAGGCGGCAATGAGCAGTTCTTC
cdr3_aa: CTSSQSWAGGGNEQFF